This T cell receptor (beta chain) was identified during a study of T cells after yellow fever vaccination. Study-wide background: Preparation used SMART-Seq v4 Ultra Low Input for the low-cell-number fractions.

CDR3 length: 16 residues. V shed 6 bases and J shed 0 bases, with 12 bases lying between them. The germline gives CDR1 MNHNS, CDR2 SASEGT. This clonotype was picked up a small number of times. Its antigen is not identified. Study-level results: Most primary-vaccination clones reappeared after the booster (approximately 97% CD4, 88% CD8). Contamination by abundant bulk-population clonotypes could be present in FACS-sorted repertoires.

Template switching by 5'RACE produced TCR cDNA, adding a universal primer site and UMIs. TCRdb independently ran MiXCR on the 5' RACE reads; one entry per CDR3 protein. The table records a few hundred thousand distinct CDR3 sequences, about 12% of them present only once. The source was CD4+ T cells sorted from PBMCs, collected 15 days after the yellow fever booster vaccination. V is TRBV6-1 and J is TRBJ2-6; D is uncertain. The receptor's source is a man between 18 and 29 years old who received the YFV17D yellow fever vaccine. The CDR3 nucleotides are TGTGCCAGCAGCCAAACCCCCCCCTCTGGGGCCAACGTCCTGACTTTC. As protein: CASSQTPPSGANVLTF.